This TCR beta chain was obtained from a study of Ad26.COV2.S vaccination and SARS-CoV-2 variants. Study outcomes and limitations: Vaccine recipients and placebo recipients showed similar non-spike TCR breadth.

Produced via immunoSEQ multiplex PCR; TCRdb's table is partial and in-frame only. The sample lists over 300,000 clones, under 90% occurring once. Treatment reported: some 20 received Ad26.COV2.S at low or high dose, single or two shots; roughly five received placebo; per-sample allocation not given. Specimen acquisition occurred on day 63 following the initial vaccine or placebo injection. V was trimmed by 5 bases and J by 0 bases, leaving 11 bases between them. This CDR3 region has 15 residues. Germline V gives CDR1 KGHSH, CDR2 LQKENI. This clone was seen a few times. Its antigen is unidentified. The receptor was isolated from a person between 18 and 65 years old who received the Ad26.COV2.S COVID-19 vaccine or a placebo. This rearrangement joins TRBV18 to TRBJ2-1; weak D call: TRBD2 (5 bases). The sample in question was peripheral blood, obtained in a trial of Ad26.COV2.S vaccine versus placebo. The CDR3 sequence: CASSSQRSSYNEQFF. The CDR3 DNA reads as TGTGCCAGCTCATCTCAGCGGAGCTCCTACAATGAGCAGTTCTTC.